The clone carrying this T cell receptor (beta chain) counts as medium-sized (0.01 to 0.1%). The sample belongs to a study of blood T cell repertoires in COVID-19. Across the study: Samples taken during acute and convalescent COVID-19 were collected in the United States, Italy and Spain. PBMCs, B-cell-depleted T cells, or T cells provided the cDNA or gDNA that made up the material.

The method was immunoSEQ multiplex PCR; TCRdb's version includes in-frame clones alone and lacks a portion of them. The data show roughly 53,000 clones, approximately 88% seen once. Trimming cost V 4 bases and J 1 base, with 8 bases left between them. This CDR3 contains 13 residues. CDR1 and CDR2 from the germline V gene are SGHTA and FQGNSA. This receptor was taken from a man between 65 and 79 years old with active COVID-19. The chain is built from TRBV7-2 and TRBJ2-7; D remains ambiguous. The sample comprised peripheral blood. In DNA form, the CDR3 reads TGTGCCAGCAGCTCCGCGATATCCTACGAGCAGTACTTC. This codes for CASSSAISYEQYF.